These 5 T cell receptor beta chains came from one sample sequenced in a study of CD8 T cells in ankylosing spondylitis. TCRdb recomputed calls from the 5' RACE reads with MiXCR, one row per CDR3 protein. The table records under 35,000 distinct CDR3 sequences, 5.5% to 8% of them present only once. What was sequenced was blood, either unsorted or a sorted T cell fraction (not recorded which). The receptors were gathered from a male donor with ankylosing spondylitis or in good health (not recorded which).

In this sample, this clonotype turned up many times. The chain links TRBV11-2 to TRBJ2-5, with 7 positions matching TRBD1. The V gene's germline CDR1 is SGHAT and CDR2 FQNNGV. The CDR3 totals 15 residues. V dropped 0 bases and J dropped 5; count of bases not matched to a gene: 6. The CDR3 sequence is CASSLEVGGFETQYF. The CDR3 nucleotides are TGTGCCAGCAGCTTAGAAGTAGGGGGCTTCGAGACCCAGTACTTC.

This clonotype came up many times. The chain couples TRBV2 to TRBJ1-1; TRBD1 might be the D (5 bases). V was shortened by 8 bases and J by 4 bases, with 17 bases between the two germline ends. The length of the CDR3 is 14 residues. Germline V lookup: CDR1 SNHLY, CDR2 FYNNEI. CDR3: CASAMGRGATEAFF. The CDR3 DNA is TGTGCCAGCGCAATGGGGAGGGGTGCCACTGAAGCTTTCTTT.

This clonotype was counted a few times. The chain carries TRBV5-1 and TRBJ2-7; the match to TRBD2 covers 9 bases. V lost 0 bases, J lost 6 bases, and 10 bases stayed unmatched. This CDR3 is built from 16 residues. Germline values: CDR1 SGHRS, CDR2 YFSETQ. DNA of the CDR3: TGCGCCAGCAGCTTGGATCTAGCGGGGATCGGGGGCGAGCAGTACTTC. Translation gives CASSLDLAGIGGEQYF.

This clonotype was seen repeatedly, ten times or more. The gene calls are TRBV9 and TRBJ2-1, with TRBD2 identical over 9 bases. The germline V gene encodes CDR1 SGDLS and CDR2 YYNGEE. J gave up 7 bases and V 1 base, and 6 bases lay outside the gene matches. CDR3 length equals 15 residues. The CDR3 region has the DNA TGTGCCAGCAGCGTATCGGGACTAGCTCAGAATGAGCAGTTCTTC. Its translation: CASSVSGLAQNEQFF. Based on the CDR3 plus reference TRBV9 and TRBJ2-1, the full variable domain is DSGVTQTPKHLITATGQRVTLRCSPRSGDLSVYWYQQSLDQGLQFLIQYYNGEERAKGNILERFSAQQFPDLHSELNLSSLELGDSALYFCASSVSGLAQNEQFFGPGTRLTVL.

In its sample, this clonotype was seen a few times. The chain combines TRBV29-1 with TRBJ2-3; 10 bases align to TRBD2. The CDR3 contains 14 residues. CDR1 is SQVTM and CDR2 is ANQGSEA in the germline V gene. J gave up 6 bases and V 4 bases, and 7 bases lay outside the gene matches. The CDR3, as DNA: TGCAGCGTTGCCCCCGGGACTAGCGCGGATACGCAGTATTTT. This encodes CSVAPGTSADTQYF.